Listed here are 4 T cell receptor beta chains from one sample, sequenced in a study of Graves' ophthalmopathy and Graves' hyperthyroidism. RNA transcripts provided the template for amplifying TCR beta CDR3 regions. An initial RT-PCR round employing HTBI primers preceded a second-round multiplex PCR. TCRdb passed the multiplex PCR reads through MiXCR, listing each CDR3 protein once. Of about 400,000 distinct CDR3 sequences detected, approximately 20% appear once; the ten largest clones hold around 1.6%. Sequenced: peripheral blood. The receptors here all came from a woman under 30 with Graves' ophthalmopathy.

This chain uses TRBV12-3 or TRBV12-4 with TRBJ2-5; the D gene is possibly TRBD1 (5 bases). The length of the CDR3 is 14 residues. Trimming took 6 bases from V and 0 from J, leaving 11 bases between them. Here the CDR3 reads CASSPTEYQETQYF. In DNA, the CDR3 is TGTGCCAGCAGCCCGACAGAGTACCAAGAGACCCAGTACTTC.

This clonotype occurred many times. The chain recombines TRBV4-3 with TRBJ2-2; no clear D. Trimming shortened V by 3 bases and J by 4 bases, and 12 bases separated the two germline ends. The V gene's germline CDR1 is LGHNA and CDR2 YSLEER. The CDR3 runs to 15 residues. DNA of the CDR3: TGCGCCAGCAGCCAGGCCCACGGCGGCACCGGGGAGCTGTTTTTT. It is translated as CASSQAHGGTGELFF.

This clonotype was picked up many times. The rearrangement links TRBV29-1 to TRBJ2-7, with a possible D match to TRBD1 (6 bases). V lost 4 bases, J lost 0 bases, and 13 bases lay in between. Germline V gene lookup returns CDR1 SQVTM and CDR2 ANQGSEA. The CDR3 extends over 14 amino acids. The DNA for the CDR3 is TGCAGCGTTGGGGCCGGGACACTCTCCTACGAGCAGTACTTC. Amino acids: CSVGAGTLSYEQYF.

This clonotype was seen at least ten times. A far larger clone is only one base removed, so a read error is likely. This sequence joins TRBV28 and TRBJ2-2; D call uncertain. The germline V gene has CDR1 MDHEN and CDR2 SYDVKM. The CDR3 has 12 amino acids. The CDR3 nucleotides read TGTGCCGGCAGTTTAGGAACCGGGGAGCTGTTTTTT. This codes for CAGSLGTGELFF.